These 21 T cell receptor beta chains originate from one sample sequenced in a study of Graves' ophthalmopathy and Graves' hyperthyroidism. From RNA, the CDR3 regions of TCR beta chains were amplified and sequenced. HTBI primers were employed in first-round RT-PCR, then a second-round multiplex PCR followed. MiXCR, run by TCRdb on the multiplex PCR reads, gives a single entry per CDR3 protein. The repertoire consists of about 620,000 distinct CDR3 sequences, with over 20% occurring once and the leading ten covering 7.1%. Sequencing input: peripheral blood. The receptors come from a woman younger than 35 with stable Graves' hyperthyroidism. Some clones in this sample may be carry-over from other donors' samples.

The table lists this clonotype with many counts. The chain employs TRBV28 and TRBJ2-7; D unresolved. There are 15 residues in the CDR3. CDR1 and CDR2 from the germline V gene are MDHEN and SYDVKM. The V end lost 6 bases, the J end lost 5 bases, and 20 bases lay between the germline ends. The CDR3 spells CASSPSGRASDEQYF. The CDR3 coding sequence is TGTGCCAGCAGCCCCTCGGGCCGGGCATCGGACGAGCAGTACTTC.

The chain employs TRBV7-9 and TRBJ1-6; D is perhaps TRBD1 (5 bases). Germline V gene sequence: CDR1 SEHNR, CDR2 FQNEAQ (reference sequence). V dropped 4 bases and J dropped 8 bases, with 12 bases sitting between them. CDR3 length: 14 residues. CDR3 sequence: CASSSGNWDSPLHF. The CDR3 bases are TGTGCCAGCAGCTCAGGGAATTGGGATTCACCCCTCCACTTT.

This clonotype was detected many times. The gene calls are TRBV10-3 and TRBJ2-5, with D perhaps assigned TRBD1 or TRBD2 (5 bases each). The CDR3 length is 13 residues. Trimming cost V 2 bases and J 3 bases, with 7 bases left between them. CDR1 and CDR2 (germline): ENHRY, SYGVKD. CDR3 nucleotides: TGTGCCATCAGTGAGGGGGGAGAAGAGACCCAGTACTTC. It translates to CAISEGGEETQYF.

J is TRBJ1-5 and V is TRBV15, with D hard to call. Per germline, CDR1 LNHNV and CDR2 YYDKDF (reference sequence). The CDR3 runs 15 residues. V gave up 4 bases and J gave up 6 bases, with 16 bases separating them. The CDR3 spells CATSKVQWQVQPQHF. The CDR3 DNA is TGTGCCACCAGCAAGGTTCAGTGGCAGGTTCAGCCCCAGCATTTT.

Regarding this clonotype: Being one base from a much bigger clone, this may be a read error. This chain uses TRBV6-1 with TRBJ1-5; 9 nucleotides line up with TRBD1. The CDR3 extends over 13 amino acids. Germline V CDR1 and CDR2: MNHNS, SASEGT. CDR3 sequence (DNA): TGTGCCATCGGGACAGGGCAAAATCAGCCCCGGCATTTT. It codes for CAIGTGQNQPRHF.

This clonotype was found many times. The chain joins TRBV30 to TRBJ1-5, with TRBD1 matching 7 bases. There are 15 residues in the CDR3. Germline assignment: CDR1 GTSNPN and CDR2 SVGIG (reference sequence). V dropped 0 bases and J dropped 5; count of bases not matched to a gene: 7. In DNA form, the CDR3 reads TGTGCCTGGAGTGTACCGGGACAGACGGATCAGCCCCAGCATTTT. Its protein product is CAWSVPGQTDQPQHF.

The chain has TRBV12-3 or TRBV12-4 and TRBJ2-1, with a weak D call TRBD2 (5 bases). Deletions cut 3 bases from V and 6 bases from J, with 9 bases between. CDR3 length: 13 residues. The CDR3 DNA reads as TGTGCCAGCAGTTTGTTGGGAGCCAATGAGCAGTTCTTC. Its translation is CASSLLGANEQFF.

V gene TRBV6-4 combines with J gene TRBJ1-2; D is ambiguous. There are 15 residues in the CDR3. Trimming removed 5 bases from V and 2 bases from J, with 15 bases in between. CDR1 and CDR2 (germline): MRHNA, SNTAGT. CDR3 coding DNA: TGTGCCAGCAGTTACGGGGTCGGGGTAAACTATGGCTACACCTTC. It encodes CASSYGVGVNYGYTF.

Many counts were recorded for this clonotype. This sequence joins TRBV6-1 and TRBJ1-1; D is possibly TRBD1 (6 bases). The CDR3 sequence is 15 residues long. The V end lost 2 bases, the J end lost 4 bases, and 14 bases lay between the germline ends. From germline, CDR1 is MNHNS and CDR2 SASEGT. CDR3 region: CASSEHGGQGTEAFF. CDR3 bases: TGTGCCAGCAGTGAACATGGGGGGCAGGGCACTGAAGCTTTCTTT.

This clonotype was detected many times. This sequence joins TRBV7-2 and TRBJ1-1; 9 bases line up with TRBD1. This CDR3 spans 16 amino acids. Germline loops: CDR1 SGHTA, CDR2 FQGNSA. The junction had 4 bases not matched to a gene; V was cut back by 0 bases and J by 2 bases. The CDR3 protein is CASSLADRGKNTEAFF. As DNA, the CDR3 is TGTGCCAGCAGCTTAGCGGACAGGGGTAAAAACACTGAAGCTTTCTTT.

This clonotype was counted between two and nine times. The CDR3 sequence: CASSDLRGGRSPLHF. The CDR3 nucleotides read TGTGCCAGCAGTGATCTCCGAGGAGGGCGATCACCCCTCCACTTT. The rearrangement uses TRBV6-1 and TRBJ1-6; D is unresolved. V was cut by 3 bases and J by 10 bases, with 16 bases left in between. This CDR3 contains 15 residues. CDR1 is MNHNS and CDR2 is SASEGT in the germline V gene.

This clonotype was seen many times. The V and J genes are TRBV14 and TRBJ1-2; TRBD1 aligns across 9 bases. The CDR3 has 15 residues. Germline V lookup: CDR1 SGHDN, CDR2 FVKESK. The V and J ends lost 6 bases and 0 bases, in that order; junction bases with no gene match: 5. CDR3 nucleotide sequence: TGTGCCAGCAGGCGTGGGACAGGGACTAACTATGGCTACACCTTC. Protein sequence: CASRRGTGTNYGYTF.

This clonotype was detected only a few times. The J gene is TRBJ2-7, the V gene TRBV4-1; D tentatively reads TRBD1 or TRBD2 (5 bases each). V lost 4 bases, J lost 4 bases, and 14 bases lay in between. CDR1 is MGHRA, CDR2 YSYEKL, per germline. The CDR3 runs to 14 residues. The chain's CDR3 is CASSPGQVWYEQYF. CDR3 nucleotides: TGCGCCAGCAGCCCGGGGCAGGTTTGGTACGAGCAGTACTTC.

The chain carries TRBV28 and TRBJ1-1, with a possible D match to TRBD1 (5 bases). CDR1 is MDHEN, CDR2 SYDVKM, per germline. The V end was cut by 4 bases, the J end by 4 bases, with 16 bases between. This CDR3 region has 15 residues. DNA of the CDR3: TGTGCCAGCAGTTATCCCGGGAAAAGGGGCACTGAAGCTTTCTTT. It yields the protein CASSYPGKRGTEAFF.

This clonotype was seen only a few times. This may be a read error: a much more frequent sequence differs by one nucleotide. V and J are TRBV6-1 and TRBJ2-7; D possibly corresponds to TRBD1 (6 bases). Germline loops: CDR1 MNHNS, CDR2 SASEGT. The CDR3 is made up of 14 amino acids. The CDR3 DNA follows: TGTGCCAGCTCTTATCAGGGGCCGAGGTACGAGCAGCACTTC. Protein product: CASSYQGPRYEQHF.

Concerning this clonotype: A much more abundant neighbour one base away suggests this may be a read error. In DNA form, the CDR3 reads TGTGCCAGCAGCGGCTGGGGGGGACAGGGGGTCACTGAAGTTTTCTTT. It yields the protein CASSGWGGQGVTEVFF. The V and J genes are TRBV9 and TRBJ1-1; 11 bases agree with TRBD1. Germline loops: CDR1 SGDLS, CDR2 YYNGEE. The CDR3 length is 16 residues. The entire variable domain, with the rest obtained from reference TRBV9 and TRBJ1-1, is as follows: DSGVTQTPKHLITATGQRVTLRCSPRSGDLSVYWYQQSLDQGLQFLIQYYNGEERAKGNILERFSAQQFPDLHSELNLSSLELGDSALYFCASSGWGGQGVTEVFFGQGTRLTVV.

There are many counts of this clonotype. V is TRBV28 and J is TRBJ1-1; 7 bases are a match to TRBD1. Germline V gives CDR1 MDHEN, CDR2 SYDVKM. With V trimmed by 5 bases and J by 0 bases, 9 bases remained unmatched. This CDR3 spans 16 amino acids. In nucleotides, the CDR3 is TGTGCCAGCAGTCGACAAACCGGGACAGTGAACACTGAAGCTTTCTTT. It encodes CASSRQTGTVNTEAFF.

J is TRBJ1-1 and V is TRBV15; 12 nucleotides align to TRBD1. The V gene end was trimmed by 0 bases and the J gene end by 1 base; junction bases not matched to a gene: 3. Germline V gene sequence: CDR1 LNHNV, CDR2 YYDKDF (reference sequence). The CDR3 consists of 17 residues. The CDR3 coding sequence is TGTGCCACCAGCAGAGAGGGGACAGGGGGCGCGAACACTGAAGCTTTCTTT. It encodes CATSREGTGGANTEAFF.

This clonotype occurred a few times. The chain joins TRBV7-2 to TRBJ2-5; D unresolved. V lost 5 bases to trimming and J lost 7 bases, with 11 bases between them. The CDR3 covers 12 residues. CDR1 is SGHTA, CDR2 FQGNSA, per germline. CDR3 bases: TGTGCCAGCAGCATCCTCGAGTGGACCCAGTACTTC. It is translated as CASSILEWTQYF.

This clonotype has ten or more counts. The chain combines TRBV4-3 with TRBJ2-5; 9 positions agree with TRBD2. From germline, CDR1 is LGHNA and CDR2 YSLEER. J lost 5 bases, V lost 3 bases, and 4 bases had no gene match. The CDR3 runs to 14 residues. The CDR3 DNA is TGCGCCAGCAGCCAGCGGGGGGGGGACGAGACCCAGTACTTC. Translated, it gives CASSQRGGDETQYF.

This clonotype was observed at least ten times. The chain carries TRBV6-5 and TRBJ2-2, with TRBD2 identical over 9 bases. Germline trimming cut 7 bases from V and 7 bases from J; bases unmatched to any gene: 7. Germline values: CDR1 MNHEY, CDR2 SVGAGI. The length of the CDR3 is 14 residues. In DNA form, the CDR3 reads TGTGCCAGCAAACTGGGACTAGCTGACGGGGAGCTGTTTTTT. Translated, it gives CASKLGLADGELFF.